This TCR beta chain was found in a study of beta chain features in type 1 diabetes. The study, taken as a whole, reports: Reads derived from cDNA could over-represent cells showing high TCR expression. It was possible that PCR favored shorter templates, equally so in patients and controls.

Germline V gene lookup returns CDR1 SGHTA and CDR2 FQGNSA. This CDR3 contains 15 residues. V was shortened by 4 bases and J by 0 bases, with 11 bases between the two germline ends. Of the isolated RNA, all was reverse transcribed, and so the sequenced material was expressed TCRB transcripts. Measured with immunoSEQ multiplex PCR; TCRdb has only the in-frame clones, and not every one. The table has more than 350,000 clones, roughly 11% seen once. This clone came up a few times. Its antigen is as yet unknown. Sequencing used naive CD4+ T cells from blood. V is TRBV7-2 and J is TRBJ2-3; D remains unclear. The clonotype comes from a woman aged 18-29 years in good health. Here the CDR3 reads CASSSGPYSTDTQYF. Written as DNA, the CDR3 is TGTGCCAGCAGCTCCGGGCCATATAGCACAGATACGCAGTATTTT.